This T cell receptor beta chain was recovered during a study of PD-1 blockade in classical Hodgkin lymphoma (TCRdb year 2020). For the wider study: Nivolumab dosing was 3 mg/kg intravenously every 2 weeks, continuing until either disease progression or unacceptable toxicity. The study used TCR beta sequencing and CyTOF to define a peripheral blood immune signature of response to PD-1 blockade in classical Hodgkin lymphoma.

V trim: 4 bases; J trim: 2 bases; unmatched bases: 8. The germline V gene sets CDR1 to MDHEN and CDR2 to SYDVKM. The CDR3 has 15 amino acids, counting the end cysteine and phenylalanine. Only CDR3 DNA remains: 45 bases, in frame from the first base. The time point label, read with the paper, signifies: cycle 4 day 1 (C4D1), after 6 weeks of nivolumab. Relapse after autologous stem cell transplantation had occurred in all trial patients, and cohorts A, B and C were distinguished by prior brentuximab vedotin exposure. The trial cohort comprised some 60 patients with relapsed/refractory classical Hodgkin lymphoma whose best overall responses were complete response, partial response or progressive disease. Trial patients were treated with single-agent nivolumab in the multi-cohort phase II CheckMate 205 trial. Best overall response was determined by an independent review committee according to the 2007 International Working Group response criteria. Trial PBMCs were collected immediately before nivolumab initiation (C1D1) and during therapy at cycle 2 day 1 and cycle 4 day 1. Peripheral blood was collected in 8 mL Vacutainer Cell Preparation Tubes, from which PBMCs were isolated by centrifugation and then cryopreserved.

Points the paper makes about the study in general: CD4+ but not CD8+ TCR diversity rose significantly by C4D1 (p=0.0027 vs p=0.16), most apparent in complete responders (p=0.02). Lower diversity was observed in patients in whom nivolumab was started less than 1 year after ASCT, and these patients were excluded from later analyses so that confounding by immune reconstitution would be avoided. The study was limited to a single clinical trial cohort, and causes of repertoire differences, possibly disease activity or prior therapy, remained undefined. Among trial patients, those achieving complete response had baseline diversity similar to that of newly diagnosed patients, while diversity was significantly lower in partial responders and progressors. Baseline TCR diversity was reported to be lower in newly diagnosed patients than in healthy donors and to be lower still in relapsed/refractory patients.

As for this clone: No cognate antigen has been identified for it. There are no base qualities to consult, and no much larger clone falls within one base.

The Qiagen DNeasy kit was used to extract genomic DNA both from unsorted PBMCs and from the negatively selected CD4+ and CD8+ fractions. TCR beta CDR3 regions were amplified by immunoSEQ multiplex PCR using primers annealing to V and J segments. A synthetic immune receptor repertoire was used to minimize amplification bias, and remaining bias was computationally removed after sequencing. Per the authors' processing: Repertoire diversity was quantified as the Shannon entropy index using custom Python scripts. Unsorted, CD4+ and CD8+ repertoires were analyzed separately, except for combined analyses in which CD4+ and CD8+ sequences were merged in silico. A clone was considered expanded if an increase in frequency of at least 2-fold after treatment relative to C1D1 was found, and a pseudocount of 0.5 was applied to clones undetected at baseline. Singleton clones were defined as clones with 0 or 1 copy at C1D1, and non-singleton clones were defined as clones with 2 or more copies. Clones expanded in unsorted samples were annotated as CD4+, CD8+ or unknown by matching protein sequences in sorted samples from the same patient. Wilcoxon tests on paired samples were used to test changes in diversity from C1D1 to C4D1. TCRdb took over this immuneACCESS table, retaining in-frame rearrangements with V and J assigned. Such tables are incomplete; in checked studies, under half of the missing clones stem from an unresolved V gene, and the remainder is unexplained. That table is the source of V, J and clone size, and D and trimming were worked out from the DNA. Here the sample has around 35,000 clones; 65% to 80% occur a single time. In total, the top ten clones hold 3.9% of the sample.

The TCR sequence derives from a human donor with classical Hodgkin lymphoma. This receptor chain uses TRBV28 and TRBJ2-7; TRBD1 agrees with 7 junctional bases. The source was peripheral blood mononuclear cells (PBMCs), collected before the fourth cycle of nivolumab. The nucleotides read TGTGCCAGCAGTTCAACCGGGACAGCCCCCTACGAGCAGTACTTC. Its coded protein is CASSSTGTAPYEQYF.